The following is a TCR beta chain sequence with its context. The data are from a study of PD-L1 blockade in urothelial cancer. Trimming stripped 5 bases from V and 11 bases from J, with 15 bases between. This CDR3 is 12 amino acids long. The germline gives CDR1 SGHAT, CDR2 FQNNGV. TCRdb keeps only in-frame clones here, not all; method: immunoSEQ multiplex PCR. Of 50,000 to 60,000 clones in the sample, just over 85% were seen once. The receptor comes from a man aged 45-65 years with urothelial cancer. The specimen comprised PBMCs, sampled around atezolizumab (anti-PD-L1) treatment. The rearrangement joins TRBV11-2 to TRBJ1-1, with unresolved D. As DNA, the CDR3 is TGTGCCAGCAGCCTAAAGACAAATCGGGCTTTCTTT. Translation gives CASSLKTNRAFF.